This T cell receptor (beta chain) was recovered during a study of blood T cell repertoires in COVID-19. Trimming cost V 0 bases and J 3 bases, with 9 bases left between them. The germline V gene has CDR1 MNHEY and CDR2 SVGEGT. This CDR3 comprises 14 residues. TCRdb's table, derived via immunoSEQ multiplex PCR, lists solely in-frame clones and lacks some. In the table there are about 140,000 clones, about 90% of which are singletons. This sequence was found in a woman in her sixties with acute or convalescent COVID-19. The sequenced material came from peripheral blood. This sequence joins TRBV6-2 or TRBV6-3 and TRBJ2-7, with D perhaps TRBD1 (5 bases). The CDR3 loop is CASSYSRQGYEQYF. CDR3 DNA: TGTGCCAGCAGTTACTCGAGGCAGGGCTACGAGCAGTACTTC.